The rows below give T cell receptor beta chains drawn from one sample of a study of blood T cell repertoires in COVID-19. Some clones are missing from TCRdb's copy, which holds only in-frame ones; the method was immunoSEQ multiplex PCR. The sample yields 300,000 to 350,000 clones, around 90% seen once. The specimen sequenced was peripheral blood. The receptors were sampled from a woman aged 40 to 50 with COVID-19, enrolled during active disease. The CDR3 runs from the conserved cysteine through the conserved F or W. A D gene is named only where the DNA matches it firmly. Clone sizes are given selectively: once, few, many, or a class where the clone is expanded.

j_call | v_call | cdr3_length | clone_size | d_call | cdr3_nt | cdr3_aa
TRBJ1-2 | TRBV29-1 | 14 | few | - | TGCAGCGTTGAATCCCGAGACAGGAAGGATGGCTACACCTTC | CSVESRDRKDGYTF
TRBJ1-2 | TRBV27 | 14 | - | - | TGTGCCAGCAGTTCCTCCTACCTTAACTATGGCTACACCTTC | CASSSSYLNYGYTF
TRBJ1-2 | TRBV19 | 14 | - | TRBD1 | TGTGCCAGTAGTATAGGACAGGGAGACTATGGCTACACCTTC | CASSIGQGDYGYTF
TRBJ2-5 | TRBV27 | 14 | - | - | TGTGCCAGCAGTCCCGCAGGAACGCCAGAGACCCAGTACTTC | CASSPAGTPETQYF
TRBJ1-1 | TRBV6-4 | 15 | - | TRBD1 | TGTGCCAGCATCGGACAGGGGAGGAGCGGCACTGAAGCTTTCTTT | CASIGQGRSGTEAFF
TRBJ2-2 | TRBV5-6 | 15 | - | TRBD1 | TGTGCCAGCAGCCGGACACAGGGGGTTGCCGGGGAGCTGTTTTTT | CASSRTQGVAGELFF
TRBJ1-2 | TRBV7-9 | 14 | - | - | TGTGCCAGCAGCTTAGCAGAGGGAGGCTATGGCTACACCTTC | CASSLAEGGYGYTF
TRBJ1-2 | TRBV6-5 | 11 | few | - | TGTGCCAGCAGTCAGGGGAACGGCTACACCTTC | CASSQGNGYTF
TRBJ2-7 | TRBV5-8 | 15 | - | - | TGTGCCGGCAGCACCGTGACAGTTAACTCCTACGAGCAGTACTTC | CAGSTVTVNSYEQYF
TRBJ2-7 | TRBV6-6 | 15 | - | TRBD2 | TGTGCCAGCAGTTACGGTGGGGGGGACCCCGACGAGCAGTACTTC | CASSYGGGDPDEQYF
TRBJ1-3 | TRBV7-9 | 16 | once | - | TGTGCCAGCAGCTCGCTTTTCCGGGGGTCGGGAAACACCATATATTTT | CASSSLFRGSGNTIYF
TRBJ1-1 | TRBV12-3/TRBV12-4 | 13 | - | - | TGTGCCAGCAGTTTTGCAGGGGCCACTGAAGCTTTCTTT | CASSFAGATEAFF
TRBJ1-2 | TRBV20-1 | 12 | - | - | TGCAGTGCTAGTCGGGGGGCGCGGGGCTACACCTTC | CSASRGARGYTF
TRBJ1-4 | TRBV6-6 | 17 | - | - | TGTGCCAGCAGTCAACCGATGACAGGTTCAACTAATGAAAAACTGTTTTTT | CASSQPMTGSTNEKLFF
TRBJ2-4 | TRBV7-9 | 14 | - | - | TGTGCCAGCAGCTCCGGTATCGGCAAAAACATTCAGTACTTC | CASSSGIGKNIQYF
TRBJ2-2 | TRBV18 | 14 | - | - | TGTGCCAGCTCTCCCCTAGCCGGCACCGGGGAGCTGTTTTTT | CASSPLAGTGELFF
TRBJ2-7 | TRBV18 | 13 | - | - | TGTGCCAGCTCACTAGGCAGGGTGGACGAGCAGTACTTC | CASSLGRVDEQYF